The rows below give T cell receptor beta chains drawn from one sample of a study of CD8+ T cells in alopecia areata. Assay: immunoSEQ multiplex PCR; the TCRdb copy retains only in-frame clones and omits some. The repertoire holds about 150,000 clones, with around 50% as singletons. Sequencing was performed on CD4+ T cells sorted from blood. These receptors were obtained from a human donor with alopecia areata. Each CDR3 is given with its conserved first and last residue. Fields, in order: D gene, clone size, V gene, J gene, CDR3 protein, CDR3 DNA. The D gene is left open where the match is weak. Clone sizes are given selectively: once, few, many, or a class where the clone is expanded.

TRBD1	NA	TRBV4-1	TRBJ1-2	CASSHLGTGGPYGYTF	TGCGCCAGCAGCCATCTAGGGACAGGGGGCCCTTATGGCTACACCTTC
NA	NA	TRBV4-1	TRBJ2-6	CASSPGDNGANVLTF	TGCGCCAGCAGCCCAGGGGATAATGGGGCCAACGTCCTGACTTTC
NA	once	TRBV2	TRBJ1-5	CASTGDRNQPQHF	TGTGCCAGCACGGGGGATCGCAATCAGCCCCAGCATTTT
NA	few	TRBV29-1	TRBJ2-3	CSVAVGPDTQYF	TGCAGCGTCGCGGTGGGTCCAGATACGCAGTATTTT
NA	NA	TRBV11-2	TRBJ2-5	CASSLGARGQETQYF	TGTGCCAGCAGCTTAGGGGCGAGGGGCCAAGAGACCCAGTACTTC
NA	NA	TRBV2	TRBJ2-7	CASGRDNYEQYF	TGTGCCAGCGGGAGGGACAACTACGAGCAGTACTTC
TRBD2	NA	TRBV29-1	TRBJ2-7	CSVKRTSGYEQYF	TGCAGCGTCAAACGGACTAGCGGTTACGAGCAGTACTTC
NA	few	TRBV7-2	TRBJ2-1	CASSSLLPGGGQFF	TGTGCCAGCAGCTCCCTACTCCCCGGGGGTGGGCAGTTCTTC
TRBD1	few	TRBV28	TRBJ1-1	CASRRTAGTGFIRNTEAFF	TGTGCCAGTCGACGAACAGCCGGGACAGGTTTTATTCGGAACACTGAAGCTTTCTTT
NA	few	TRBV18	TRBJ2-7	CASSPWAGALYEQYF	TGTGCCAGCTCACCATGGGCAGGGGCCCTTTACGAGCAGTACTTC
NA	few	TRBV18	TRBJ2-7	CASSPLNYEQYF	TGTGCCAGCTCACCATTAAACTACGAGCAGTACTTC
TRBD1	NA	TRBV11-2	TRBJ2-5	CASSPRSGTGGVLGTQYF	TGTGCCAGCAGCCCTCGTTCCGGGACAGGGGGCGTTTTGGGGACCCAGTACTTC
NA	NA	TRBV18	TRBJ2-5	CASSPPPGRETQYF	TGTGCCAGCTCACCACCTCCAGGGCGAGAGACCCAGTACTTC
TRBD2	NA	TRBV6-5	TRBJ2-1	CASSSSGIDNEQFF	TGTGCCAGCAGTTCTAGCGGGATCGACAATGAGCAGTTCTTC
NA	NA	TRBV7-2	TRBJ2-1	CARAESLDLFF	TGTGCCAGGGCGGAGTCCCTCGATCTGTTCTTC
TRBD1	once	TRBV5-1	TRBJ1-2	CASSPSGTDHGYTF	TGCGCCAGCAGCCCCTCCGGGACAGACCATGGCTACACCTTC
NA	once	TRBV27	TRBJ2-7	CASSLDQRHSYEQYF	TGTGCCAGCAGTTTAGACCAGCGGCACTCCTACGAGCAGTACTTC
NA	NA	TRBV30	TRBJ1-5	CAWSVRRAADQPQHF	TGTGCCTGGAGTGTAAGGAGGGCTGCAGATCAGCCCCAGCATTTT
TRBD1	few	TRBV28	TRBJ1-1	CASSLQGALDEAFF	TGTGCCAGCAGTTTGCAGGGGGCGCTTGATGAAGCTTTCTTT
TRBD1	NA	TRBV30	TRBJ2-1	CAWSVQGVEQFF	TGTGCCTGGAGTGTACAGGGGGTTGAGCAGTTCTTC
TRBD1	few	TRBV29-1	TRBJ2-7	CSVGQGNSYEQYF	TGCAGCGTTGGACAGGGGAACAGCTACGAGCAGTACTTC
NA	NA	TRBV30	TRBJ1-1	CAWSGRGDLSTEAFF	TGTGCCTGGAGTGGCAGGGGCGATCTAAGCACTGAAGCTTTCTTT
TRBD2	few	TRBV6-5	TRBJ2-5	CATRTSGQETQYF	TGTGCCACCAGGACTAGCGGCCAAGAGACCCAGTACTTC
NA	NA	TRBV30	TRBJ2-4	CACGFLNIQYF	TGTGCCTGCGGGTTTTTGAACATTCAGTACTTC
NA	NA	TRBV28	TRBJ2-2	CASMEGRTGELFF	TGTGCCAGCATGGAGGGGAGGACCGGGGAGCTGTTTTTT
NA	few	TRBV2	TRBJ2-5	CASSEFGTQYF	TGTGCCAGCAGTGAGTTCGGAACCCAGTACTTC
NA	few	TRBV5-1	TRBJ2-2	CASSLGVPGRPDGELFF	TGCGCCAGCAGCTTGGGGGTACCTGGACGGCCCGACGGGGAGCTGTTTTTT
TRBD1	few	TRBV29-1	TRBJ2-3	CSVAQGLTDTQYF	TGCAGCGTTGCACAGGGGCTCACAGATACGCAGTATTTT